This is a list of T cell receptor beta chains from one sample in a study of blood T cells in healthy people across ages. TCRdb ran MiXCR on the 5' RACE reads and lists one entry per CDR3 protein. The table has hundreds of thousands of distinct CDR3 sequences, about 21% seen once. The sample comprised blood. Receptor source: an older man in good health. Each CDR3 is given with its conserved first and last residue.

>TRBV20-1|13|TRBJ2-5
CSARGTHRETQYF
>TRBV5-1|15|TRBJ2-7
CASRPSELNSYEQYF
>TRBV7-2|16|TRBJ1-2
CASSLIGQLSTYGYTF
>TRBV27|15|TRBJ2-2
CASSLELQHTGELFF
>TRBV12-3/TRBV12-4|16|TRBJ2-3
CASSFFGTGRADTQYF
>TRBV18|13|TRBJ1-5
CASSPGGTQPQHF
>TRBV10-3|13|TRBJ2-7
CAISRSGSNEQYF
>TRBV7-9|11|.
CASSKSYEQYF
>TRBV20-1|17|TRBJ2-3
CSARGGAGSTSTDTQYF
>TRBV20-1|13|TRBJ2-7
CSARSGMPYEQYF
>TRBV19|14|TRBJ2-7
CASSMGQEIYEQYF
>TRBV19|12|TRBJ2-2
CASINQGGELFF
>TRBV4-3|16|TRBJ2-5
CASSQRSSMVPETQYF
>TRBV12-3/TRBV12-4|12|TRBJ2-2
CASTGSTGELFF
>TRBV14|12|TRBJ2-1
CASSPLRHEQFF
>TRBV6-2/TRBV6-3|15|TRBJ2-1
CASSTTGRGQLEQFF
>TRBV3-1|15|.
CASSQEGHRAYEQYF
>TRBV18|16|TRBJ1-5
CASSGQEAFSNQPQHF
>TRBV5-1|15|TRBJ1-2
CASSLEFGQMYGYTF
>TRBV28|14|TRBJ2-7
CASRGKRGTYEQYF
>TRBV18|15|TRBJ2-2
CASSSLAGDTGELFF
>TRBV30|14|TRBJ1-4
CAWRRGRGDEKLFF
>TRBV15|16|TRBJ2-1
CATSRGLAGVLNEQFF
>TRBV12-3/TRBV12-4|15|TRBJ2-4
CASSLLGGGKNIQYF
>TRBV5-6|15|TRBJ1-6
CASSFGRDYNSPLHF
>TRBV20-1|14|TRBJ1-1
CSAASGTVNTEAFF
>TRBV29-1|12|TRBJ2-7
CSLILVSGEQYF
>TRBV5-1|11|TRBJ2-3
CASRQEDTQYF
>TRBV7-9|18|TRBJ1-4
CASSLGTGGTNGNEKLFF
>TRBV7-9|18|TRBJ1-6
CASSTSNRVEDYNSPLHF
>TRBV12-3/TRBV12-4|14|TRBJ2-4
CASSPDKAKNIQYF
>TRBV24-1|15|TRBJ2-1
CATRNGLAGYNEQFF